Listed below are T cell receptor beta chains from one sample, sequenced in a study of cytomegalovirus exposure and HLA in healthy donors. Some clones are missing from TCRdb's copy, which holds only in-frame ones; the method was immunoSEQ multiplex PCR. This repertoire shows about 89,000 clones, around 67% found once; its top ten account for 2.3%. Sequencing input: PBMCs. Receptors originate from a human donor in good health. Both conserved end residues are part of each CDR3. A D gene is named only where the DNA matches it firmly. Clone sizes are given selectively: once, few, many, or a class where the clone is expanded.

>TRBJ2-2|TRBV5-4|TRBD2|once
TGTGCCAGCAGCTTGGCACTAGCGGGGTCAGGGGAGCTGTTTTTT
CASSLALAGSGELFF
>TRBJ1-5|TRBV7-9|TRBD1|.
TGTGCCAGCAGCCCCGTCGGAGGGGGCAGCAATCAGCCCCAGCATTTT
CASSPVGGGSNQPQHF
>TRBJ2-3|TRBV2|.|.
TGTGCCAGCAGTCGCAGTTCAAGCACAGATACGCAGTATTTT
CASSRSSSTDTQYF
>TRBJ2-3|TRBV6-1|TRBD2|.
TGTGCCAGCAGTGACATTACCGGGACTAGCGGGGGGTTCACAGATACGCAGTATTTT
CASSDITGTSGGFTDTQYF
>TRBJ2-7|TRBV6-5|TRBD2|.
TGTGCCAGCAGTTACTCCCGGGGGGGCTCCGAGCAGTACTTC
CASSYSRGGSEQYF
>TRBJ2-5|TRBV7-2|TRBD1|.
TGTGCCAGCAGCTTCGGACAGGGTTGGTCCCAGTACTTC
CASSFGQGWSQYF
>TRBJ2-5|TRBV7-7|.|.
TGTGCCAGCAGCTTAGGCGTTAGCCAAGAGACCCAGTACTTC
CASSLGVSQETQYF
>TRBJ2-5|TRBV5-1|TRBD2|.
TGCGCCAGCAGCTTGAGGGGGCTAGCGGGGGGGCGAAACCAAGAGACCCAGTACTTC
CASSLRGLAGGRNQETQYF
>TRBJ1-5|TRBV6-5|TRBD1|.
TGTGCCAGCAGTTACAACAGGGGGCCGGGACAGCCCCAGCATTTT
CASSYNRGPGQPQHF
>TRBJ1-5|TRBV6-1|TRBD1|.
TGTGCCAGCAGTGCGGGACAGAGGGATCAGCCCCAGCATTTT
CASSAGQRDQPQHF
>TRBJ1-1|TRBV7-3|TRBD1|.
TGTGCCAGCAGCTTAACCGGGACAGGCGGTACTGAAGCTTTCTTT
CASSLTGTGGTEAFF
>TRBJ2-3|TRBV7-9|TRBD1|.
TGTGCCAGCAGCATGGACAGGGGGAAGGGTACGCAGTATTTT
CASSMDRGKGTQYF
>TRBJ1-6|TRBV6-1|.|.
TGTGCCAGCAGTGGCTCGACAGGTCCCAATTCACCCCTCCACTTT
CASSGSTGPNSPLHF
>TRBJ1-1|TRBV6-6|.|.
TGTGCCAGCAGCCCCCGCGTCTCGTGGAACACTGAAGCTTTCTTT
CASSPRVSWNTEAFF
>TRBJ1-1|TRBV21-1|.|few
TGTGCCAGCAGCAATTCAGCGGTGAACACTGAAGCTTTCTTT
CASSNSAVNTEAFF
>TRBJ2-1|TRBV7-3|TRBD2|.
TGTGCCAGCAGAAGAACCGGGACTAGCTTGGATGAGCAGTTCTTC
CASRRTGTSLDEQFF